This is a list of T cell receptor beta chains from one sample in a study of cytotoxic CD8 clonotypes in ibrutinib-treated CLL. Data came from immunoSEQ multiplex PCR; TCRdb stores just in-frame clones and leaves some out. The data show about 180,000 clones, with less than 85% seen just once and 3.5% to 5.5% held by the top ten. The sample in question was PBMCs, obtained after 24 months of ibrutinib treatment. All receptors derive from a human donor with chronic lymphocytic leukemia. CDR3s include the opening cysteine and the closing phenylalanine or tryptophan. The D gene is left open where the match is weak. Rows may omit the clone size; those that give it use once, few, many or a size class.

DNA | CDR3 | J | size | V | D
TGCAGCGTTGAGACAGGGGCTGGAAACACCATATATTTT | CSVETGAGNTIYF | TRBJ1-3 | . | TRBV29-1 | TRBD1
TGTGCCAGCAGCTTAGAGGCCGGGTATAGCAATCAGCCCCAGCATTTT | CASSLEAGYSNQPQHF | TRBJ1-5 | . | TRBV7-6 | .
TGTGCCTGGAAGGTAGCGGGGGCCTACGAGCAGTACTTC | CAWKVAGAYEQYF | TRBJ2-7 | . | TRBV30 | TRBD2
TGTGCCAGCAGTGAAGTAGGACAGGGGAACTATGGCTACACCTTC | CASSEVGQGNYGYTF | TRBJ1-2 | . | TRBV2 | TRBD1
TGCGCCAGCAGCTTGGTCGGGGGAAATTACGAGCAGTACTTC | CASSLVGGNYEQYF | TRBJ2-7 | . | TRBV5-1 | .
TGTGCCAGCAGCGTAGTAAGCGGACAGGGTTCTCAGGGCTACACCTTC | CASSVVSGQGSQGYTF | TRBJ1-2 | . | TRBV9 | TRBD1
TGTGCCAGCAGTTTATCCATCGGGAGCCGAGATACGCAGTATTTT | CASSLSIGSRDTQYF | TRBJ2-3 | . | TRBV27 | .
TGTGCCAGCAGACACGGACAGCTGAACACTGAAGCTTTCTTT | CASRHGQLNTEAFF | TRBJ1-1 | once | TRBV6-6 | .
TGTGCCAGCAGCTTGGGAGGGTCCTATAATTCACCCCTCCACTTT | CASSLGGSYNSPLHF | TRBJ1-6 | . | TRBV5-4 | .
TGTGCCAGCAAGGGACAGGGGGCCACCAGGAGCACCTATGGCTACACCTTC | CASKGQGATRSTYGYTF | TRBJ1-2 | . | TRBV9 | TRBD1
TGTGCCAGCAGTTTTAACAGAGGACCGGCCCCCCTCGGAAGGGGCTACACCTTC | CASSFNRGPAPLGRGYTF | TRBJ1-2 | . | TRBV27 | .
TGTGCCAGCAGCTTAGGGGCTAGCGGGAGACACACCGGGGAGCTGTTTTTT | CASSLGASGRHTGELFF | TRBJ2-2 | . | TRBV11-2 | TRBD2
TGTGCCAGCAGCTTCCGACACTCACCAACTACTCTCAATGAGCAGTTCTTC | CASSFRHSPTTLNEQFF | TRBJ2-1 | . | TRBV7-2 | .
TGTGCCAGCTCACCCCGGCTAGGTAAGGTCTCCAGCTCCTACAATGAGCAGTTCTTC | CASSPRLGKVSSSYNEQFF | TRBJ2-1 | . | TRBV18 | .
TGTGCCAGCAGTGACGGGGCAGGGAGCAATCAGCCCCAGCATTTT | CASSDGAGSNQPQHF | TRBJ1-5 | few | TRBV2 | .
TGCGCCAGCAGCCAAGGGGTCATTACGGGCCAGCCCCAGCATTTT | CASSQGVITGQPQHF | TRBJ1-5 | . | TRBV4-3 | .
TGCGCCAGCGCCACACAGGGCTCTGGAAACACCATATATTTT | CASATQGSGNTIYF | TRBJ1-3 | . | TRBV5-1 | .
TGTGCCAGCAGCTTACAAAGGAACACTGAAGCTTTCTTT | CASSLQRNTEAFF | TRBJ1-1 | . | TRBV7-3 | .
TGTGCCAGCAGAGAAAATCCGAACAGGGTATTACGGTCCTACGAGCAGTACTTC | CASRENPNRVLRSYEQYF | TRBJ2-7 | . | TRBV6-1 | .
TGTGCCAGCAGCCGCCGGGGGGGCCTAGTTAATGAAAAACTGTTTTTT | CASSRRGGLVNEKLFF | TRBJ1-4 | . | TRBV5-6 | .
TGTGCCAGCAGGACAACTAGCGCGTCCTACGAGCAGTACTTC | CASRTTSASYEQYF | TRBJ2-7 | . | TRBV2 | TRBD2
TGCGCCAGCAGCCAAGCTTTCCAGGGTACCACTGAAGCTTTCTTT | CASSQAFQGTTEAFF | TRBJ1-1 | . | TRBV4-3 | .
TGTGCCAGCGCGTCGCCGGGACTAGCACCCTACGAGCAGTACTTC | CASASPGLAPYEQYF | TRBJ2-7 | . | TRBV28 | TRBD2
TGCAGCGCCTGGGGGGGGGATACGCAGTATTTT | CSAWGGDTQYF | TRBJ2-3 | once | TRBV29-1 | TRBD2
TGTGCCAGCAGCCCGGGGCGGGACACAGATACGCAGTATTTT | CASSPGRDTDTQYF | TRBJ2-3 | . | TRBV7-2 | .
TGTGCCAGCAGTGAAGCAACGCGTCTTTACGAGCAGTACTTC | CASSEATRLYEQYF | TRBJ2-7 | . | TRBV6-1 | .
TGTGCTAGTGGTTCGGCGGACAGGGTTGGCACTGAAGCTTTCTTT | CASGSADRVGTEAFF | TRBJ1-1 | . | TRBV12-5 | TRBD1
TGTGCCAGCAGTTTAACCAGATCGGAAGCTTTCTTT | CASSLTRSEAFF | TRBJ1-1 | . | TRBV28 | .
TGTGCCAGCAGCAACAGGGCCGCTAATGAAAAACTGTTTTTT | CASSNRAANEKLFF | TRBJ1-4 | . | TRBV7-9 | .
TGTGCCTGGAGTTGGGACAAACACCGTGGAAACACCATATATTTT | CAWSWDKHRGNTIYF | TRBJ1-3 | . | TRBV30 | .
TGTGCCAGCAGCCGACACAGGGGGAGCAACACCGGGGAGCTGTTTTTT | CASSRHRGSNTGELFF | TRBJ2-2 | . | TRBV7-9 | TRBD1
TGTGCCAGCAGTCGACAGGGGCGCACAGATACGCAGTATTTT | CASSRQGRTDTQYF | TRBJ2-3 | . | TRBV2 | TRBD1
TGTGCCAGCAGCGAAGGCTCCTACAATGAGCAGTTCTTC | CASSEGSYNEQFF | TRBJ2-1 | . | TRBV9 | .
TGTGCCAGCAGCTTAGGGGTGGGGCGGAACACTGAAGCTTTCTTT | CASSLGVGRNTEAFF | TRBJ1-1 | . | TRBV11-2 | .
TGTGCCAGCAGTTCAGGGACAGGGGGCCTGGCCGGCTACACCTTC | CASSSGTGGLAGYTF | TRBJ1-2 | . | TRBV6-6 | TRBD1
TGTGCCAGCAAGCGAGACGGGGCGGATACGCAGTATTTT | CASKRDGADTQYF | TRBJ2-3 | . | TRBV7-9 | .
TGTGCCAGCAGCTTCGAGAGACAGAGCTCCTACGAGCAGTACTTC | CASSFERQSSYEQYF | TRBJ2-7 | . | TRBV21-1 | .
TGCGCCAGCAGCTTATCCAGGGATGCCTTCTCCTACGAGCAGTACTTC | CASSLSRDAFSYEQYF | TRBJ2-7 | . | TRBV5-1 | .
TGTGCCAGCAGCCCCCCCCTACAAGAGACCCAGTACTTC | CASSPPLQETQYF | TRBJ2-5 | . | TRBV7-2 | .
TGTGCCAGTAGGGGCGGGGTAACAGATACGCAGTATTTT | CASRGGVTDTQYF | TRBJ2-3 | . | TRBV19 | .
TGTGCCAGCAGCTGGCCCTTGGGTAGCGGGAGAATGAGAGATACGCAGTATTTT | CASSWPLGSGRMRDTQYF | TRBJ2-3 | . | TRBV7-2 | TRBD2
TGTGCCACGAGAGGGGGCGCGGATCCTGGCTACACCTTC | CATRGGADPGYTF | TRBJ1-2 | . | TRBV6-5 | TRBD1
TGCCTCGCCCGGCCGCCAGGGTGTATTTATGGCTACACCTTC | CLARPPGCIYGYTF | TRBJ1-2 | . | TRBV21-1 | .
TGTGCCTGGAGTGACAGGGGACGAGAAAAACTGTTTTTT | CAWSDRGREKLFF | TRBJ1-4 | . | TRBV30 | TRBD1
TGTGCCAGCATACCCGAGGGGTACCGGGATACGCAGTATTTT | CASIPEGYRDTQYF | TRBJ2-3 | . | TRBV2 | .
TGTGCCTGGAGTGGGGGAAGTGGTTACGAGCAGTACTTC | CAWSGGSGYEQYF | TRBJ2-7 | . | TRBV30 | .
TGTGCCAGCAGCCGACAGGGTCCCATAGGGAACGAGCAGTACTTC | CASSRQGPIGNEQYF | TRBJ2-7 | . | TRBV7-3 | TRBD1
TGTGCCAGCAGTGAATCCGGCAGGGGGCTCAACGAGCAGTACTTC | CASSESGRGLNEQYF | TRBJ2-7 | . | TRBV2 | TRBD1
TGTGCCAGCAGCTTGACAGGGGGGAACTATGGCTACACCTTC | CASSLTGGNYGYTF | TRBJ1-2 | . | TRBV5-6 | TRBD1
TGTGCCAGCAGTTACTCTGGGCGCTCGAGCTCCTACGAGCAGTACTTC | CASSYSGRSSSYEQYF | TRBJ2-7 | . | TRBV6-5 | .
TGTGCCAGCAGCTCCTTCCCCCGGTACACAGATACGCAGTATTTT | CASSSFPRYTDTQYF | TRBJ2-3 | . | TRBV12-1 | .
TGTGCCAGCAGCCTTCAGACAGGGGCGAACTATGGCTACACCTTC | CASSLQTGANYGYTF | TRBJ1-2 | . | TRBV6-6 | TRBD1
TGTGCCAGCATTTGGACTAGCGGGATTTACGAGCAGTACTTC | CASIWTSGIYEQYF | TRBJ2-7 | once | TRBV6-1 | TRBD2
TGTGCCAGCAGCTTAGAGGCTGGACGGTTGAACACTGAAGCTTTCTTT | CASSLEAGRLNTEAFF | TRBJ1-1 | . | TRBV11-3 | .
TGTGCCAGCTCACCATTCTCGGGGAGACGGGACGAGCAGTACTTC | CASSPFSGRRDEQYF | TRBJ2-7 | . | TRBV18 | .
TGTGCCAGCAGCCAAGAAAGGACTCCCCTCGACGAGCAGTACTTC | CASSQERTPLDEQYF | TRBJ2-7 | once | TRBV5-5 | .
TGCGCCAGCCGCTCACTCTCTGGAAACACCATATATTTT | CASRSLSGNTIYF | TRBJ1-3 | . | TRBV5-1 | .
TGTGCCAGCAGTGGAGAGGACAGGGGCCTTAACTATGGCTACACCTTC | CASSGEDRGLNYGYTF | TRBJ1-2 | . | TRBV2 | TRBD1